These T cell receptor beta chains were read from a single sample in a study of blood T cells in healthy people across ages. TCRdb independently ran MiXCR on the 5' RACE reads; one entry per CDR3 protein. Altogether hundreds of thousands of distinct CDR3 sequences are present, around 28% being singletons, with the ten largest covering 17%. The material sequenced was blood. These receptors all stem from a woman aged 80 or older in good health. Both conserved end residues are part of each CDR3. The D gene is left open where the match is weak. Size values are once, few and many counts, or a class for expanded clones, and some rows have none.

j_call v_call clone_size d_call cdr3_aa cdr3_nt
TRBJ2-3 TRBV11-2 . TRBD2 CASRRTSGPYTDTQYF TGTGCCAGCAGGAGGACTAGTGGCCCCTACACAGATACGCAGTATTTT
TRBJ2-5 TRBV5-1 . . CASSTGEPQETQYF TGCGCCAGCAGCACGGGGGAGCCCCAAGAGACCCAGTACTTC
TRBJ2-1 TRBV24-1 many . CATSDLGQNNEQFF TGTGCCACCAGTGATCTGGGCCAGAACAATGAGCAGTTCTTC
TRBJ1-2 TRBV29-1 . TRBD1 CSVTGTGLYGYTF TGCAGCGTGACCGGGACAGGGTTGTATGGCTACACCTTC
TRBJ1-1 TRBV7-2 once TRBD1 CASSLGRQGRAFF TGTGCCAGCAGCTTAGGAAGACAGGGGAGAGCTTTCTTT
TRBJ1-2 TRBV3-1 many . CASSQGGGGYTF TGTGCCAGCAGCCAAGGTGGGGGAGGCTACACCTTC
TRBJ2-1 TRBV5-1 . TRBD2 CTSSLSISGGQETQFF TGCACCAGCAGCTTGAGTATTAGCGGGGGCCAAGAGACCCAGTTCTTC
TRBJ1-1 TRBV7-2 few . CASSLKGDGNTEAFF TGTGCCAGCAGCTTAAAAGGGGACGGGAACACTGAAGCTTTCTTT
TRBJ2-1 TRBV10-3 many . CAISDLTREQFF TGTGCCATCAGTGACCTTACTAGAGAGCAGTTCTTC
TRBJ1-5 TRBV18 many . CASSPKGSNQPQHF TGTGCCAGCAGCCCCAAGGGGAGCAATCAGCCCCAGCATTTT
TRBJ1-1 TRBV6-1 . TRBD1 CASNPSGTENTEAFF TGTGCCAGCAACCCCTCCGGGACAGAGAACACTGAAGCTTTCTTT
TRBJ1-6 TRBV7-9 . TRBD1 CASSLAPGQGSNSPLHF TGTGCCAGCAGCTTAGCCCCTGGACAGGGATCAAATTCACCCCTCCACTTT
TRBJ2-7 TRBV9 many TRBD1 CASSATGTGGPRMHEQYF TGTGCCAGCAGCGCGACCGGGACAGGGGGCCCACGAATGCACGAGCAGTACTTC
TRBJ2-5 TRBV7-2 many . CASSPNGRLGGETQYF TGTGCCAGCAGCCCCAATGGGAGGCTAGGCGGGGAGACCCAGTACTTC
TRBJ1-1 TRBV6-5 few . CASSPTDRGAFF TGTGCCAGCAGTCCTACAGACAGAGGGGCTTTCTTT
TRBJ2-1 TRBV29-1 many . CSVEGEWGFYNEQFF TGCAGCGTTGAAGGTGAATGGGGGTTCTACAATGAGCAGTTCTTC
TRBJ2-3 TRBV5-8 . TRBD1 CASSSGRGSDTQYF TGTGCCAGCAGCTCCGGCAGGGGGTCAGATACGCAGTATTTT
TRBJ2-3 TRBV5-5 many . CASSLGGPGIEYF TGTGCCAGCAGCTTGGGAGGGCCCGGCATTGAGTATTTT
TRBJ1-5 TRBV19 . . CASSIMSGNQPQHF TGTGCCAGTAGTATCATGTCAGGGAATCAGCCCCAGCATTTT
TRBJ2-3 TRBV5-1 many . CASSLSQLADTQYF TGCGCCAGCAGCTTAAGCCAGCTGGCAGATACGCAGTATTTT
TRBJ1-1 TRBV29-1 few . CSATQQGNTEAFF TGCAGCGCCACCCAACAGGGGAACACTGAAGCTTTCTTT
TRBJ2-5 TRBV20-1 many . CSARPAQETQYF TGCAGTGCTAGGCCCGCCCAAGAGACCCAGTACTTC
TRBJ2-7 TRBV20-1 . . CSARVPGRAYEQYF TGCAGTGCTAGGGTCCCCGGTCGGGCCTACGAGCAGTACTTC
TRBJ1-4 TRBV24-1 few TRBD1 CATSDPGQGASEKLFF TGTGCCACCAGTGACCCCGGACAGGGAGCGTCCGAAAAACTGTTTTTT
TRBJ1-1 TRBV20-1 . . CSARVRLGNTEAFF TGCAGTGCTAGAGTACGACTGGGGAACACTGAAGCTTTCTTT
TRBJ1-2 TRBV7-2 . . CVSSLLGANYGYTF TGTGTCAGCAGCTTATTGGGAGCTAACTATGGCTACACCTTC
TRBJ2-7 TRBV9 many TRBD2 CASSLRLAGEQYF TGTGCCAGCAGCCTAAGACTAGCTGGCGAGCAGTACTTC
TRBJ1-4 TRBV7-2 . . CASSDVAGEYEKLFF TGTGCCAGCAGCGATGTGGCAGGGGAATATGAAAAACTGTTTTTT
TRBJ2-1 TRBV4-1 . TRBD1 CASSQTGTGDHNEQFF TGCGCCAGCAGCCAAACCGGGACAGGGGATCACAATGAGCAGTTCTTC
TRBJ2-3 TRBV9 many . CASSVVGGSSTDTQYF TGTGCCAGCAGCGTAGTGGGGGGCTCTAGCACAGATACGCAGTATTTT
TRBJ2-5 TRBV5-5 many . CASSSEGRGRETQYF TGTGCCAGCAGCTCTGAAGGGAGGGGGCGAGAGACCCAGTACTTC
TRBJ1-1 TRBV12-3/TRBV12-4 many TRBD1 CANRDRWNTEAFF TGTGCCAACCGGGACAGGTGGAACACTGAAGCTTTCTTT
TRBJ1-2 TRBV30 . . CAWSVSGIRYGYTF TGTGCCTGGAGCGTCTCAGGGATTCGCTATGGCTACACCTTC
TRBJ1-2 TRBV11-3 few . CASSIGIVGLEGYTF TGTGCCAGCAGCATTGGGATTGTAGGATTGGAGGGCTACACCTTC
TRBJ1-1 TRBV9 many . CASSVAPQGETEAFF TGTGCCAGCAGCGTAGCCCCGCAGGGTGAAACTGAAGCTTTCTTT
TRBJ2-1 TRBV25-1 . TRBD1 CASSRTGSYEQFF TGTGCCAGCAGCAGGACAGGGTCCTACGAGCAGTTCTTC
TRBJ1-1 TRBV29-1 . TRBD1 CSVGPRTGAWKNTEAFF TGCAGCGTGGGGCCGCGGACAGGGGCTTGGAAGAACACTGAAGCTTTCTTT
TRBJ1-6 TRBV5-1 few . CASSVTVDSPLHF TGCGCCAGCAGCGTAACAGTAGATTCACCCCTCCACTTT
TRBJ2-3 TRBV27 few . CASSSPHTQYF TGTGCCAGCAGTTCCCCCCATACGCAGTATTTT